This T cell receptor beta chain is from a study of post-analysis software for immune sequencing data. Overall study findings and caveats: Among roughly 5 TRBV segments more frequent in patients than controls were TRBV5-6, TRBV5-1 and TRBV20-1. Strong co-clustering by F measure was seen for same-batch samples.

The CDR3 covers 13 residues. Germline trimming cut 4 bases from V and 3 bases from J; bases unmatched to any gene: 1. The TCR beta cDNA libraries carried unique molecular identifiers. TCRdb recomputed calls from the PCR reads with MiXCR, one row per CDR3 protein. This sample yields 160,000 or so distinct CDR3 sequences, of which around 34% are seen a single time; approximately 30% belongs to the top ten. As for this clonotype: Its antigen is not known.

The receptor was isolated from a girl aged 10-17 years with multiple sclerosis. The sample here was blood, taken after autologous hematopoietic stem cell transplantation. The chain joins TRBV12-3 or TRBV12-4 to TRBJ2-3, with 7 nucleotides matching TRBD1. In DNA, the CDR3 is TGTGCCAGCAGTTACAGGGGTACAGATACGCAGTATTTT. This translates into CASSYRGTDTQYF.